This T cell receptor (beta chain) appears in the sequencing data of a study of radiotherapy plus CTLA-4 blockade in lung cancer. Looking at the study overall: Among patients, roughly 17% showed objective responses, and approximately 30% had disease control. Study-level findings and limits: An expansion of tumor-derived TCR clones occurred in blood after radiotherapy plus ipilimumab. Early shifts in blood T cell clones, with interferon-beta, reportedly predicted response best.

The study treated chemo-refractory metastatic non-small-cell lung cancer patients with focal radiation plus ipilimumab CTLA-4 blockade. Only in-frame clones appear in the TCRdb table, and some are missing; sequencing was by immunoSEQ multiplex PCR. The sample includes roughly 130,000 clones, approximately 90% of them seen just once. Comments on this clone: What it recognizes is unknown.

The germline gives CDR1 SGDLS, CDR2 YYNGEE. Trimming cost V 0 bases and J 1 base, with 10 bases left between them. The CDR3 spans 15 residues. The chain uses TRBV9 and TRBJ2-5; D not certain. The origin of this receptor is a human donor with non-small cell lung cancer that progressed on radiotherapy plus ipilimumab. Sequences were derived from peripheral blood, sampled from a patient treated with radiotherapy plus ipilimumab. CDR3 amino acids: CASSVVGSGQETQYF. CDR3 DNA: TGTGCCAGCAGCGTAGTCGGCTCCGGCCAAGAGACCCAGTACTTC.